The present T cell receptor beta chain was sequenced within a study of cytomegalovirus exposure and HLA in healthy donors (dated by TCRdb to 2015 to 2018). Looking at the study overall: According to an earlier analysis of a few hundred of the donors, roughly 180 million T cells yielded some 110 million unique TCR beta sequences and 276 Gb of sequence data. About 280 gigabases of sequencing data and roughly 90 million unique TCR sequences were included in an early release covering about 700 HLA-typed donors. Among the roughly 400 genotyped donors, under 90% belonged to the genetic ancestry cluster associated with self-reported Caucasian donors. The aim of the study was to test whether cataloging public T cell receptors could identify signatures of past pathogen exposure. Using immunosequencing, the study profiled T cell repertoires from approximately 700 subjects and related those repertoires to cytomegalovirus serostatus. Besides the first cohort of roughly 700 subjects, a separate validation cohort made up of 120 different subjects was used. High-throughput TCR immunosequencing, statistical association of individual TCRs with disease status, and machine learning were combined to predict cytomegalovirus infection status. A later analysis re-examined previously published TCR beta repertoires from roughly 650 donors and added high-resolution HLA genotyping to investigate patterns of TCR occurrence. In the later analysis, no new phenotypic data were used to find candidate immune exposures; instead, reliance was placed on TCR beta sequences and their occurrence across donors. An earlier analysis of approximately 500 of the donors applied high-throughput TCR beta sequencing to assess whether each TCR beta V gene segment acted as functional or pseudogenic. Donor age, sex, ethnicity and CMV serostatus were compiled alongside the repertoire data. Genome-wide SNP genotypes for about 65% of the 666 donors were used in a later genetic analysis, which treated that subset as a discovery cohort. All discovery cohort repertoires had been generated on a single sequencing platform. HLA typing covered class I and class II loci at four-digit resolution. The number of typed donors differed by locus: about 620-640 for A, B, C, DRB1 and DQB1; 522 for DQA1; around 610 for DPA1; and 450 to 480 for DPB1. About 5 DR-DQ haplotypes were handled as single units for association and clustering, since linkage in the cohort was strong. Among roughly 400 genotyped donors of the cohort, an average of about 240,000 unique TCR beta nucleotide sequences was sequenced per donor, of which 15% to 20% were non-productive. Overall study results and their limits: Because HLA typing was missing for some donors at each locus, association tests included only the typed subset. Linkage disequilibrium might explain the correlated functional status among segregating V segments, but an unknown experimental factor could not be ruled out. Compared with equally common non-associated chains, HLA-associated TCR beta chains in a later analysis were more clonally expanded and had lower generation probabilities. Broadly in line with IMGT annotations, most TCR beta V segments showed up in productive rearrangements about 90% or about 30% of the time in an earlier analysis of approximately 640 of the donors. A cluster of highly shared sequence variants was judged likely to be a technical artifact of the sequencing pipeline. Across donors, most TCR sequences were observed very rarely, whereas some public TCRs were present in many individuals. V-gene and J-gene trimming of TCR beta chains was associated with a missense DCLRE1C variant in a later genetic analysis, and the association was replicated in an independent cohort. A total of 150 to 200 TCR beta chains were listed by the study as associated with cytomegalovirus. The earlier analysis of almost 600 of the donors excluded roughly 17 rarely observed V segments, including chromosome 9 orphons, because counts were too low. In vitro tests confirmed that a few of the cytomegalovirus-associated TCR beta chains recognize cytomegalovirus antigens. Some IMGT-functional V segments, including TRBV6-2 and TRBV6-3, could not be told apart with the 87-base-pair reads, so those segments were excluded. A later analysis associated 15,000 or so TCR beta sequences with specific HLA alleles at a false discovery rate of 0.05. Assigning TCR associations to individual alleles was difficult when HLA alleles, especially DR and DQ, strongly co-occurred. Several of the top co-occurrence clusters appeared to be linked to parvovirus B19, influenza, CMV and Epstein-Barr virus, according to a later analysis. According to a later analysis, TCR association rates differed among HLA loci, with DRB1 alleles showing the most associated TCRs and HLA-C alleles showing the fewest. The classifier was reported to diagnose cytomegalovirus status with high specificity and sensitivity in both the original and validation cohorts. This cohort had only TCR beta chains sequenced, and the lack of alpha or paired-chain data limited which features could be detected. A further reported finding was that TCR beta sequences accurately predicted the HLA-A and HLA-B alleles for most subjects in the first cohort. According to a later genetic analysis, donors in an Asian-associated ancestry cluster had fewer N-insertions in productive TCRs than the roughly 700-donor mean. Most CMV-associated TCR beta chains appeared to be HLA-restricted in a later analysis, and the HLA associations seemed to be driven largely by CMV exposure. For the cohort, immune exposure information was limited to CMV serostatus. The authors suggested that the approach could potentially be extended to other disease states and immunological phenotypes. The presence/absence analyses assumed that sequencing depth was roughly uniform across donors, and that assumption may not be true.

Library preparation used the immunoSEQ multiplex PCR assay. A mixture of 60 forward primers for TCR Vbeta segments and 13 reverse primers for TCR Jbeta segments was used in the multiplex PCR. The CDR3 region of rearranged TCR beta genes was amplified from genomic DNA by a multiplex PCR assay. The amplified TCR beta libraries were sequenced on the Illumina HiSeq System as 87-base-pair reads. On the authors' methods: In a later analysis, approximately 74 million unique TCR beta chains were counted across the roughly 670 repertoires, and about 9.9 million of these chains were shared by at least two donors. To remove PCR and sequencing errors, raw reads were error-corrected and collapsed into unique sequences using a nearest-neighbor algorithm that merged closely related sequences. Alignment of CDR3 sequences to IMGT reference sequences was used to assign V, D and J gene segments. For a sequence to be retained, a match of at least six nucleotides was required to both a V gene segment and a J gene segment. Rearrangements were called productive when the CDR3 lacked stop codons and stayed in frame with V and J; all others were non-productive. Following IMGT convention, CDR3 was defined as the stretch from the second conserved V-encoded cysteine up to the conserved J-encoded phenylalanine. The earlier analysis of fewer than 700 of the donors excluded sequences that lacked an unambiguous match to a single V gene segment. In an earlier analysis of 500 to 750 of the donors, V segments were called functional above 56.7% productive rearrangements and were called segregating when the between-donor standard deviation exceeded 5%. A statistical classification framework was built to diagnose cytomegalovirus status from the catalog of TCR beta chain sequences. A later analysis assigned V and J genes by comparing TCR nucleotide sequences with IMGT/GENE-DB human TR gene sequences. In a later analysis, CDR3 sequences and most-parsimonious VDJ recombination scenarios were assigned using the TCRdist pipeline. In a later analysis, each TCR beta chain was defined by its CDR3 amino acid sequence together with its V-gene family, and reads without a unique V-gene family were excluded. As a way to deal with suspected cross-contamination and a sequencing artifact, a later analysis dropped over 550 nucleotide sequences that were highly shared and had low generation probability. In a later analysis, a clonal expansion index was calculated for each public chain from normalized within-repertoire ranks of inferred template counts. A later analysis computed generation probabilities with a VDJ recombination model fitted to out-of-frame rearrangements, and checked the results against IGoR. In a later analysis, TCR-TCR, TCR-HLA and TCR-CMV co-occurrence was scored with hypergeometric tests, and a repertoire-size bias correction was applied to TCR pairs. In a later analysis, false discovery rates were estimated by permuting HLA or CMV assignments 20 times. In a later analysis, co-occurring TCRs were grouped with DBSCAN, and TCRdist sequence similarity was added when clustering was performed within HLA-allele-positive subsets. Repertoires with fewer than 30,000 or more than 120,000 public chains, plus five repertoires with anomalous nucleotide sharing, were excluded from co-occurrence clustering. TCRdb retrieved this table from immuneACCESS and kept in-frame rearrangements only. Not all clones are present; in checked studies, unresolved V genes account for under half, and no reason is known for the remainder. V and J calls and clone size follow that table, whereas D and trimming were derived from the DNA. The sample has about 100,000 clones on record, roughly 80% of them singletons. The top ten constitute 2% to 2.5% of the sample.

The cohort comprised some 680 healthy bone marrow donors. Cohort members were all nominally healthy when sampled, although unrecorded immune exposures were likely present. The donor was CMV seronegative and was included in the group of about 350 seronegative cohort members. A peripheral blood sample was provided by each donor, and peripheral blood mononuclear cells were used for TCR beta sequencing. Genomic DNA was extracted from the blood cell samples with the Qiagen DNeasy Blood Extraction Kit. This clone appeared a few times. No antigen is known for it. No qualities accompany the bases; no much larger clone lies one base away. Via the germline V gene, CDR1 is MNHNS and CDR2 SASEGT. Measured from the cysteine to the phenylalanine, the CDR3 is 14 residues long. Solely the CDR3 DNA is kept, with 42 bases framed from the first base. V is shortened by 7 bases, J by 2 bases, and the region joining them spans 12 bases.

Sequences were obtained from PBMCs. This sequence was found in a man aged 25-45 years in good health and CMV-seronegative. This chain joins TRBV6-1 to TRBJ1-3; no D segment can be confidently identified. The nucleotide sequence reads TGTGCCAGCATCCCTGGAGGTACTGGAAACACCATATATTTT. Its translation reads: CASIPGGTGNTIYF.